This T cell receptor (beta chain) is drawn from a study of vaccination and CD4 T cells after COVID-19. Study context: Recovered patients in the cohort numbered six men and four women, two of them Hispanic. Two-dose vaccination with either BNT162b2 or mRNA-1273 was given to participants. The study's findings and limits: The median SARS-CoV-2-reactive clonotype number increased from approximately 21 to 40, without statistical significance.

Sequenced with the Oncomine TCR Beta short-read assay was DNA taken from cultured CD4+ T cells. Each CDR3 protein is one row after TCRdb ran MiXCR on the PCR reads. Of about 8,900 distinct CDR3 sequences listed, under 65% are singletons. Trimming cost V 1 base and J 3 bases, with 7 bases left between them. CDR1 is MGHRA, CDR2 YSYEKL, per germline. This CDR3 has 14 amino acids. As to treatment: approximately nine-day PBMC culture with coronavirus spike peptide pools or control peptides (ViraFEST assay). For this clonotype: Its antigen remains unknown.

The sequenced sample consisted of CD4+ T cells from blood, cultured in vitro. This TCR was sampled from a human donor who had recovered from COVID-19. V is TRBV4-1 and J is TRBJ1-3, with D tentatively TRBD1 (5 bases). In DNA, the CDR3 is TGCGCCAGCAGCCAAGCGGGGCTTGGAAACACCATATATTTT. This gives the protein CASSQAGLGNTIYF.